This T cell receptor beta chain was recovered during a study of control samples from healthy donors and cancer patients. Clones were sequenced by immunoSEQ multiplex PCR, and TCRdb holds only the in-frame ones, with some missing. The sample shows roughly 100,000 clones, just over 85% of them seen only once. The sequenced sample consisted of blood. This TCR came from a man under 40 in good health.

The CDR3 nucleotides read TGTGCCAGCAGCGAAACAGGGACAGCTCAGCTGGACGAGCAGTACTTC. Protein product: CASSETGTAQLDEQYF. The V call is TRBV27, the J call TRBJ2-7, with 7 nucleotides matching TRBD1. The CDR3 sequence is 16 residues long. Unmatched junction bases numbered 16, after V lost 6 bases and J lost 5 bases. Germline V lookup: CDR1 MNHEY, CDR2 SMNVEV (reference sequence).